There are many counts of the clone carrying this T cell receptor (beta chain). The CDR3 sequence is 17 residues long. In germline, CDR1 is SGHTA, CDR2 FQGTGA. The ends lost 5 bases at V and 3 bases at J; junction bases unmatched: 8. TCR beta CDR3 sequences were amplified from RNA transcripts. Using the HTBI primer set, a first-round RT-PCR was run on the TCR CDR3. TCRdb recomputed calls from the multiplex PCR reads with MiXCR, one row per CDR3 protein. Altogether hundreds of thousands of distinct CDR3 sequences are present, roughly 15% being singletons, with the ten largest covering around 13%. This record belongs to a study of T cells in Graves' hyperthyroidism and ophthalmopathy.

The V call is TRBV7-3, the J call TRBJ2-3; 13 bases match TRBD2. The sample consisted of blood. This sequence originates from a woman between 50 and 59 years old with Graves' ophthalmopathy. CDR3 amino acids: CASSPRTSGSGTDTQYF. The CDR3 DNA reads TGTGCCAGCAGCCCCCGGACTAGCGGGAGTGGGACAGATACGCAGTATTTT.